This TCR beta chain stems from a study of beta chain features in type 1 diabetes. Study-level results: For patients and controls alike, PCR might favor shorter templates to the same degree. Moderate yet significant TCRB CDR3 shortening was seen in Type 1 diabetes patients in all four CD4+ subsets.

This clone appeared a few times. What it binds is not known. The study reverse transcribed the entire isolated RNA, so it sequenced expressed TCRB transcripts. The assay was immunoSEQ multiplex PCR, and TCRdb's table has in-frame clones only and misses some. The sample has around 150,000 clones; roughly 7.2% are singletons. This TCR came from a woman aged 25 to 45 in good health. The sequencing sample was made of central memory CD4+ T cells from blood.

CDR3 in amino acids: CASSFRSLAGVVPSEQYF. In nucleotides, the CDR3 is TGTGCCAGCAGCTTCCGGTCTCTAGCGGGAGTTGTCCCCTCCGAGCAGTACTTC. The rearrangement joins TRBV7-2 to TRBJ2-7, with TRBD2 identical over 10 bases. Per the germline V gene, CDR1 is SGHTA and CDR2 is FQGNSA. This CDR3 has 18 residues. Trimming cost V 3 bases and J 6 bases; bases outside gene matches: 17. Full variable domain (remainder filled in from reference TRBV7-2 and TRBJ2-7): GAGVSQSPSNKVTEKGKDVELRCDPISGHTALYWYRQSLGQGLEFLIYFQGNSAPDKSGLPSDRFSAERTGGSVSTLTIQRTQQEDSAVYLCASSFRSLAGVVPSEQYFGPGTRLTVT.